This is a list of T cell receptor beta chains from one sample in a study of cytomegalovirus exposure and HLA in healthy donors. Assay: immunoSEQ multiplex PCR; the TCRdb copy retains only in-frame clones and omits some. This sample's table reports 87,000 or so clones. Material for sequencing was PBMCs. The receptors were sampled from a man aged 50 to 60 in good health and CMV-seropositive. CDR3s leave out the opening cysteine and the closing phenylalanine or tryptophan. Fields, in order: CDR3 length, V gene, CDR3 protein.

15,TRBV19,ASSIPGLAENTGELF
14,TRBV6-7,ANPGGEGPGANVLT
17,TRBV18,ASSPGPSGSPSGRNEQF
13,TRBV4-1,ASSQAGLAYNEQF
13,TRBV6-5,ASSYQGVDTGELF
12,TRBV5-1,ASSLDDSVKTQY
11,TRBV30,AWSRQGALPQH
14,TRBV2,ATTGIRPDQDTEAF
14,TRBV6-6,ASSRTRGTDYNEQF
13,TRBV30,AWSVGRTRGDTQY
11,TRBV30,AWSTGLGQPQH
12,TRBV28,ASTDGGGNPEAF
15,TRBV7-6,ASSLEGAIRPNTEAF
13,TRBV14,ASSQVSGLNTEAF
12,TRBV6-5,ASSYARDLQPQH
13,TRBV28,ASSLGGQGVGEQY
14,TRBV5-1,ASGERAGGPDNEQF
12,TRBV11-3,ASSFIGNTGELF
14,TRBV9,ASSDPRQEQDTEAF
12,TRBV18,ASSPGTRNQPQH
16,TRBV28,ASKHFRLTDVSNQPQH
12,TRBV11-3,ASSLGDGNNEQF
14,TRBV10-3,AISESATDQGTEAF